This T cell receptor (beta chain) comes out of a study of blood T cell repertoires in COVID-19. For the study at large: T cells, B-cell-depleted T cells, or PBMCs provided the cDNA or gDNA that served as material.

The authors' processing: Reference gene primer amplification gave estimated nucleated cell counts. Repertoires were generated with immunoSEQ multiplex PCR, while TCRdb's copy carries only in-frame clones and drops some. V, J and clone size are those of that table, while D and trimming were read from the DNA. The sample includes hundreds of thousands of clones, about 83% of them seen just once. Trimming removed 4 bases at V and 8 bases at J, with 12 bases between. The CDR3 sequence is 13 residues long. Germline V gives CDR1 SGHTA, CDR2 FQGTGA. The V and J genes are TRBV7-3 and TRBJ2-1; D possibly corresponds to TRBD2 (7 bases). This sequence was found in a woman aged 40-49 years with active or convalescent COVID-19. The sample was peripheral blood. This chain's CDR3 is CASSSPGGDEQFF. In DNA form, the CDR3 reads TGTGCCAGCAGCTCGCCGGGGGGCGATGAGCAGTTCTTC.